Listed below are T cell receptor beta chains from one sample, sequenced in a study of cytomegalovirus exposure and HLA in healthy donors. Sequencing was performed with immunoSEQ multiplex PCR; in TCRdb, only in-frame clones are kept and a portion is missing. This sample has tens of thousands of clones, with around 52% found just once. Sample: PBMCs. The receptors come from a human donor in good health. Each CDR3 is given with its conserved first and last residue. D genes are given only for firm matches. Only part of the rows carry a size: once, few, many, or a class if the clone is expanded.

J,size,D,V,CDR3,DNA
TRBJ1-1,few,TRBD1,TRBV7-2,CASSPHEGARRGAFF,TGTGCCAGCAGCCCTCATGAGGGGGCGCGGAGGGGAGCTTTCTTT
TRBJ2-1,NA,TRBD1,TRBV7-8,CASSPGQGASNEQFF,TGTGCCAGCAGCCCAGGACAGGGGGCTAGCAATGAGCAGTTCTTC
TRBJ1-1,NA,NA,TRBV5-1,CASSLQGDTEAFF,TGCGCCAGCAGCTTGCAGGGTGACACTGAAGCTTTCTTT
TRBJ1-1,NA,NA,TRBV4-3,CASSQEVGGVTEAFF,TGCGCCAGCAGCCAAGAGGTTGGAGGGGTGACTGAAGCTTTCTTT
TRBJ2-7,NA,NA,TRBV5-6,CASSRPGYEQYF,TGTGCCAGCAGCCGTCCGGGGTACGAGCAGTACTTC
TRBJ2-7,few,NA,TRBV15,CATSLDRARTYEQYF,TGTGCCACCAGCTTGGACAGAGCGCGAACCTACGAGCAGTACTTC
TRBJ1-5,few,TRBD1,TRBV4-1,CASSLPSGGPQHF,TGCGCCAGCAGCCTACCTTCAGGGGGCCCCCAGCATTTT
TRBJ1-2,few,NA,TRBV30,CACPTGFGYGYTF,TGTGCCTGTCCGACGGGATTTGGCTATGGCTACACCTTC
TRBJ1-4,NA,TRBD1,TRBV4-3,CASSPTRQGSNEKLFF,TGCGCCAGCAGCCCAACAAGACAGGGGAGCAATGAAAAACTGTTTTTT
TRBJ2-7,NA,NA,TRBV2,CASSEGQGGPYEQYF,TGTGCCAGCAGTGAAGGGCAGGGTGGACCCTACGAGCAGTACTTC
TRBJ1-4,few,NA,TRBV5-6,CASSFRAWNEKLFF,TGTGCCAGCAGCTTCCGAGCTTGGAATGAAAAACTGTTTTTT
TRBJ1-5,few,NA,TRBV4-1,CASSQVQNNQPQHF,TGCGCCAGCAGCCAAGTACAGAACAATCAGCCCCAGCATTTT
TRBJ2-5,few,NA,TRBV5-1,CASSLVGGGGETQYF,TGCGCCAGCAGCCTAGTTGGAGGGGGCGGGGAGACCCAGTACTTC
TRBJ2-1,NA,NA,TRBV6-1,CASRSSYNEQFF,TGTGCCAGCAGGAGCTCCTACAATGAGCAGTTCTTC
TRBJ1-4,NA,TRBD1,TRBV5-1,CASSLQGAVSEKLFF,TGCGCCAGCAGTCTTCAGGGGGCGGTTTCTGAAAAACTGTTTTTT
TRBJ1-1,few,NA,TRBV6-1,CASSLGGLPDTEAFF,TGTGCCAGCAGTTTGGGCGGGCTACCGGACACTGAAGCTTTCTTT
TRBJ2-7,NA,NA,TRBV15,CATSRDDILQYF,TGTGCCACCAGCAGAGATGACATCCTGCAGTACTTC
TRBJ1-2,NA,NA,TRBV5-1,CASSTGNYGYTF,TGCGCCAGCTCTACAGGGAACTATGGCTACACCTTC
TRBJ2-7,NA,TRBD2,TRBV4-2,CASSQDSTGGREQYF,TGTGCCAGCAGCCAAGATAGTACGGGGGGACGGGAGCAGTACTTC
TRBJ1-2,few,NA,TRBV9,CASDKEGGVIDGYTF,TGTGCCAGCGATAAGGAGGGAGGGGTAATCGATGGCTACACCTTC
TRBJ2-1,NA,TRBD1,TRBV4-3,CASSQLPGQGPDNEQFF,TGCGCCAGCAGCCAACTGCCGGGACAGGGGCCCGACAATGAGCAGTTCTTC
TRBJ1-3,few,NA,TRBV4-3,CASSQGAGVGNTIYF,TGCGCCAGCAGCCAAGGTGCGGGGGTCGGAAACACCATATATTTT
TRBJ1-5,few,NA,TRBV30,CAWSDGLSSNQPQHF,TGTGCCTGGAGTGATGGACTCTCTAGCAATCAGCCCCAGCATTTT
TRBJ1-2,NA,NA,TRBV30,CAWNAGADYGYTF,TGTGCCTGGAACGCAGGGGCAGACTATGGCTACACCTTC
TRBJ1-2,NA,NA,TRBV27,CASRDGQQTNYGYTF,TGTGCCAGCAGGGATGGACAGCAAACTAACTATGGCTACACCTTC
TRBJ1-2,NA,TRBD1,TRBV27,CASRGQGLYGYPF,TGTGCCAGCCGCGGACAGGGGCTCTATGGCTACCCCTTC
TRBJ1-2,few,TRBD1,TRBV30,CAQTDRNYGYTF,TGTGCCCAAACGGACAGGAACTATGGCTACACCTTC
TRBJ2-7,NA,NA,TRBV6-6,CASSHYEQYF,TGTGCCAGCAGCCACTACGAGCAGTACTTC
TRBJ2-2,NA,NA,TRBV5-4,CASSPETSYAGELFF,TGTGCCAGCAGCCCAGAAACTAGCTACGCCGGGGAGCTGTTTTTT
TRBJ2-3,NA,NA,TRBV14,CASSSSAGRTDTQYF,TGTGCCAGCAGCTCCTCGGCGGGGCGCACAGATACGCAGTATTTT
TRBJ2-7,NA,NA,TRBV5-7,CASRARDTPPLEQYF,TGTGCCAGCAGAGCCCGGGACACCCCCCCCTTGGAGCAGTACTTC
TRBJ2-1,NA,TRBD2,TRBV19,CASSESGGASEQFF,TGTGCCAGTAGTGAGAGCGGGGGGGCGAGTGAGCAGTTCTTC
TRBJ1-2,NA,TRBD1,TRBV14,CASSPPGQETYGYTF,TGTGCCAGCAGCCCACCGGGACAGGAAACCTATGGCTACACCTTC
TRBJ1-6,NA,NA,TRBV23-1,CASSQSGRSSYNSPLHF,TGCGCCAGCAGTCAATCTGGCAGAAGCTCCTATAATTCACCCCTCCACTTT
TRBJ1-2,NA,TRBD1,TRBV6-5,CASTVGQGYGYTF,TGTGCCAGCACCGTGGGACAGGGATATGGCTACACCTTC
TRBJ1-1,NA,NA,TRBV19,CASSSHDTGVVDTEAFF,TGTGCCAGTAGTTCCCACGATACCGGGGTAGTGGACACTGAAGCTTTCTTT
TRBJ1-1,NA,NA,TRBV6-5,CASSYVGQATEAFF,TGTGCCAGCAGTTACGTGGGCCAGGCCACTGAAGCTTTCTTT
TRBJ2-1,few,NA,TRBV25-1,CASSDHGYNEQFF,TGTGCCAGCAGTGATCACGGCTACAATGAGCAGTTCTTC
TRBJ2-1,NA,TRBD2,TRBV9,CASSEGTSGGAYNEQFF,TGTGCCAGCAGCGAGGGGACTAGCGGGGGGGCCTATAATGAGCAGTTCTTC
TRBJ2-3,few,TRBD1,TRBV13,CASRLRDSGMDTQYF,TGTGCCAGCAGACTCCGGGACAGTGGTATGGATACGCAGTATTTT
TRBJ2-3,NA,NA,TRBV13,CASSLRPPWGGQTDTQYF,TGTGCCAGCAGCTTAAGACCACCCTGGGGGGGCCAGACAGATACGCAGTATTTT
TRBJ1-1,NA,TRBD1,TRBV7-9,CSSSSPGQGWNTEAFF,TGTTCCAGCAGCTCACCGGGACAGGGGTGGAACACTGAAGCTTTCTTT
TRBJ1-3,few,TRBD1,TRBV6-5,CASSLTGGLTGNTIYF,TGTGCCAGCAGTTTGACAGGGGGACTCACTGGAAACACCATATATTTT
TRBJ2-7,NA,NA,TRBV18,CASSPGQFSYEQYF,TGTGCCAGCTCACCTGGACAGTTCTCCTACGAGCAGTACTTC
TRBJ2-7,NA,NA,TRBV30,CAWSVWAGDYEQYF,TGTGCCTGGAGTGTATGGGCAGGGGATTACGAGCAGTACTTC
TRBJ2-2,NA,NA,TRBV14,CASSPLLRGTGELFF,TGTGCCAGCAGCCCCTTATTAAGGGGGACCGGGGAGCTGTTTTTT
TRBJ2-7,NA,TRBD1,TRBV14,CASSPARGQGKLWWDYEQYF,TGTGCCAGCAGCCCCGCCAGGGGGCAGGGGAAATTGTGGTGGGACTACGAGCAGTACTTC
TRBJ2-7,NA,TRBD1,TRBV25-1,CASSGPGQTSYEQYF,TGTGCCAGCAGCGGGCCGGGACAGACGTCCTACGAGCAGTACTTC
TRBJ1-1,NA,TRBD1,TRBV4-1,CASSQGTGAMNTEAFF,TGCGCCAGCAGCCAAGGGACAGGGGCTATGAACACTGAAGCTTTCTTT
TRBJ2-7,NA,NA,TRBV7-2,CASSAHEEQYF,TGTGCCAGCAGCGCGCACGAAGAGCAGTACTTC
TRBJ1-4,NA,NA,TRBV7-2,CASSSGDRTKLFF,TGTGCCAGCAGCTCCGGAGACAGGACTAAACTGTTTTTT
TRBJ2-3,once,NA,TRBV5-1,CASSLAGTDTQYF,TGCGCCAGCAGCTTGGCGGGGACAGATACGCAGTATTTT
TRBJ1-1,NA,NA,TRBV7-3,CASSLTLGSMNTEAFF,TGTGCCAGCAGCTTAACGTTGGGCAGTATGAACACTGAAGCTTTCTTT
TRBJ1-1,NA,TRBD1,TRBV27,CASSLRQGGAEAFF,TGTGCCAGCAGTTTAAGACAGGGTGGAGCTGAAGCTTTCTTT
TRBJ2-1,NA,NA,TRBV14,CASSHLIACIEQFF,TGTGCCAGCAGCCATTTAATAGCGTGCATTGAGCAGTTCTTC
TRBJ2-5,NA,NA,TRBV5-6,CASSPRADGTQYF,TGTGCCAGCAGCCCCAGGGCGGATGGGACCCAGTACTTC
TRBJ1-2,NA,TRBD1,TRBV6-6,CASSTWQGALNYGYTF,TGTGCCAGCAGTACATGGCAGGGGGCGCTTAACTATGGCTACACCTTC
TRBJ1-2,few,NA,TRBV5-6,CASSPTPSSYGYTF,TGTGCCAGCAGCCCAACCCCCAGTTCATATGGCTACACCTTC
TRBJ2-3,few,TRBD2,TRBV7-2,CASSSLAGVADTQYF,TGTGCCAGCAGCTCTCTAGCGGGGGTGGCAGATACGCAGTATTTT
TRBJ1-1,few,TRBD1,TRBV30,CASAEGAVGTEAFF,TGTGCCTCCGCGGAGGGGGCCGTAGGGACTGAAGCTTTCTTT